This TCR beta chain was sequenced in a study of T cells after yellow fever vaccination. Study-wide results and limits: Weaker overall was a secondary response that nonetheless peaked faster, on day 5 versus 15. In post-booster samples, most primary-vaccination clones reappeared (approximately 96% CD4, about 91% CD8).

MiXCR, applied by TCRdb to the 5' RACE reads, yields one record per CDR3 protein. The sample has more than 350,000 distinct CDR3 sequences, around a tenth seen once. This clonotype was picked up a small number of times. The antigen is unknown. This CDR3 is built from 14 residues. V was clipped by 5 bases and J by 4 bases, with 12 bases between them. The germline CDR1 and CDR2 sequences are MDHEN and SYDVKM. This sequence originates from a man between 18 and 29 years old who received the YFV17D yellow fever vaccine. Sequencing was performed on PBMCs, taken on the day of the first yellow fever vaccination. The chain employs TRBV28 and TRBJ1-5; TRBD1 is a possible D gene (5 bases). The CDR3 spells CASSLDSRNQPQHF. The CDR3 coding sequence is TGTGCCAGCAGTCTTGACAGCCGGAATCAGCCCCAGCATTTT.